The clone carrying this T cell receptor beta chain was picked up a small number of times. No antigen is known for it. The V gene lost 5 bases and the J gene lost 3 bases, with 8 bases spanning the gap. Germline CDR1 and CDR2: MRHNA and SNTAGT. The CDR3 has 13 amino acids. The data were taken from a study of STAT5B mutations in CD4+ large granular lymphocyte leukemia. Findings of the study overall: The CD4+ versus CD8+ T-LGLL clonality difference may reflect limited sample size. Compared with healthy controls (2/35), patient top clones favored TRBV06 (8/27). 25% of private leukemic clonotypes occurred rarely in other patients' non-leukemic repertoires.

The table came from immunoSEQ multiplex PCR; TCRdb's copy has only in-frame clones and leaves some out. The data hold about 33,000 clones, with more than 80% observed a single time. This receptor was identified in a human donor in good health. Material: CD4+ T cells from blood buffy coats. This sequence joins TRBV6-4 and TRBJ1-5; no clear D gene. CDR3 residues: CASSSGFNQPQHF. In nucleotides, the CDR3 is TGTGCCAGCAGTTCAGGATTCAATCAGCCCCAGCATTTT.